Listed below are T cell receptor beta chains from one sample, sequenced in a study of identical twins. MiXCR was run by TCRdb on the 5' RACE reads, yielding one entry per CDR3 protein. Of 1.5 million to 2 million distinct CDR3 sequences listed, more than 30% were seen once; the top ten hold about 0.27%. Sequencing was performed on cord blood. The receptors come from a newborn girl in good health. The CDR3 runs from the conserved cysteine through the conserved F or W. A D gene is named only where the DNA matches it firmly. Clone size is not always given. Where it is, it says once, few, many or a class for expanded clones.

- TRBD1 TRBJ1-2 12 TRBV5-5 CASKTGVYGYTF TGTGCCAGCAAAACAGGGGTCTATGGCTACACCTTC
many TRBD2 TRBJ2-7 17 TRBV6-2/TRBV6-3 CASSTFFLAGSAYEQYF TGTGCCAGCAGTACGTTCTTCCTAGCGGGGTCAGCCTACGAGCAGTACTTC
- - TRBJ1-2 13 TRBV6-6 CASSWGRTYGYTF TGTGCCAGCAGTTGGGGCAGGACGTATGGCTACACCTTC
once TRBD1 TRBJ2-1 14 TRBV12-3/TRBV12-4 CASSRGTGGHEQFF TGTGCCAGCAGCCGGGGGACAGGGGGGCATGAGCAGTTCTTC
few TRBD2 TRBJ2-7 15 TRBV20-1 CSVKSGGILSYEQYF TGCAGTGTTAAATCCGGGGGGATCCTCTCCTACGAGCAGTACTTC
- - TRBJ1-5 15 TRBV5-1 CASSLEAGSDQPQHF TGCGCCAGCAGCTTGGAAGCGGGGAGCGATCAGCCCCAGCATTTT
- TRBD2 TRBJ2-7 15 TRBV15 CATSKTLAGAHEQYF TGTGCCACCAGCAAGACACTAGCGGGAGCCCACGAGCAGTACTTC
once - TRBJ1-6 15 TRBV3-1 CASSQSDGDNSPLHF TGTGCCAGCAGCCAATCGGACGGCGATAATTCACCCCTCCACTTT
few - TRBJ1-1 11 TRBV12-3/TRBV12-4 CATQEDTEAFF TGTGCCACCCAGGAGGACACTGAAGCTTTCTTT
- - TRBJ2-7 13 TRBV20-1 CSARRRGPYEQYF TGCAGTGCTAGACGGAGGGGGCCCTACGAGCAGTACTTC
- TRBD1 TRBJ1-1 18 TRBV4-1 CASSRRPGQGRMNTEAFF TGCGCCAGCAGCCGGAGACCGGGACAGGGTCGAATGAACACTGAAGCTTTCTTT
- - TRBJ2-2 12 TRBV10-3 CAISEIPGELFF TGTGCCATCAGTGAGATCCCCGGGGAGCTGTTTTTT
few - TRBJ2-6 17 TRBV25-1 CASSESSPVSGANVLTF TGTGCCAGCAGTGAATCTAGCCCAGTCTCTGGGGCCAACGTCCTGACTTTC
- - TRBJ2-5 13 TRBV15 CATSNQYQETQYF TGTGCCACCAGCAACCAGTACCAAGAGACCCAGTACTTC
- TRBD2 TRBJ2-7 16 TRBV5-1 CASSLGGLGSYNEQYF TGCGCCAGCAGCTTGGGGGGACTAGGCTCCTACAATGAGCAGTACTTC
- - TRBJ2-1 10 TRBV2 CASSGALVFF TGTGCCAGCAGCGGGGCCTTGGTGTTCTTC
- - TRBJ2-3 16 TRBV24-1 CATSDPQGFYTDTQYF TGTGCCACCAGTGATCCTCAGGGGTTTTACACAGATACGCAGTATTTT
- TRBD2 TRBJ2-3 19 TRBV7-9 CASSLAGTSEDTRTDTQYF TGTGCCAGCAGCTTAGCCGGGACTAGCGAGGACACCCGCACAGATACGCAGTATTTT
- - TRBJ1-4 16 TRBV28 CASRTSGTKGNEKLFF TGTGCCAGCAGGACCTCCGGGACCAAGGGCAATGAAAAACTGTTTTTT
few - TRBJ2-3 17 TRBV5-1 CASSLARGSPPTDTQYF TGCGCCAGCAGCTTGGCTCGGGGGAGTCCTCCCACAGATACGCAGTATTTT
- - TRBJ2-3 12 TRBV28 CASRAAPSTQYF TGTGCCAGCAGAGCGGCCCCCAGTACGCAGTATTTT
- TRBD1 TRBJ2-3 12 TRBV28 CATRDRGLMQYF TGTGCCACCCGGGACAGGGGGCTGATGCAGTATTTT